This T cell receptor beta chain appears in the sequencing data of a study of T cells after yellow fever vaccination. Whole-study results and caveats: Post-booster repertoires again held most primary-vaccination clones (roughly 95% CD4, roughly 90% CD8). Highly abundant clonotypes carried over from the bulk population could end up in FACS-sorted repertoires as contaminants.

In regard to this clonotype: Its antigen is undetermined.

Generation of TCR cDNA used 5'RACE template switching (which added a universal primer site and UMIs). TCRdb fed the 5' RACE reads into MiXCR, producing one record per CDR3 protein. The table lists about 510,000 distinct CDR3 sequences, roughly 22% of them singletons. CDR1 LGHNA and CDR2 YNFKEQ come from the germline V gene. This CDR3 is built from 15 residues. V shed 4 bases and J shed 4 bases, with 16 bases lying between them. This chain links TRBV4-2 with TRBJ1-1; D is perhaps TRBD1 (5 bases). The sample was PBMCs, taken less than 25 days after the first yellow fever vaccination. The source is a man younger than 30 who received the YFV17D yellow fever vaccine. CDR3 residues: CASSLIQGGSTEAFF. The CDR3, as DNA: TGTGCCAGCAGCCTAATTCAGGGAGGCAGCACTGAAGCTTTCTTT.